These 27 T cell receptor beta chains were sequenced from one sample in a study of cytomegalovirus exposure and HLA in healthy donors (dated by TCRdb to about 2017). Libraries came from the immunoSEQ multiplex PCR assay. The multiplex PCR relied on a mix of 60 forward primers for TCR Vbeta segments and 13 reverse primers for TCR Jbeta segments. The immuneACCESS repertoire file appears here via TCRdb, limited to in-frame rearrangements. These files lack a portion of the clones; in checked studies, under half of the deficit traces to unresolved V genes, and the cause of the others is not known. This sample is represented by some 130,000 clones; 70% to 85% of them were singletons. The ten largest make up 1.4% to 1.5% of the sample. What was sequenced was PBMCs. These receptors all stem from a female donor in good health and CMV-seronegative.

The rearrangement joins TRBV28 to TRBJ1-1, with D possibly matching TRBD1 (5 bases). The length of the CDR3 is 14 residues. The germline CDR1 and CDR2 sequences are MDHEN and SYDVKM. V lost 8 bases and J lost 1, with 14 bases in between. CDR3 sequence: CASFFGASNTEAFF. The CDR3 DNA sequence: TGTGCCAGCTTTTTTGGGGCTTCGAACACTGAAGCTTTCTTT.

The V call is TRBV4-3, the J call TRBJ1-1, with TRBD1 as a possible D gene (6 bases). The CDR3 runs 15 residues. Trimming pared 3 bases from V and 3 bases from J, leaving 14 bases between. Per germline, CDR1 LGHNA and CDR2 YSLEER. In DNA, the CDR3 is TGCGCCAGCAGCCATGGACAGAGAAGGGACACTGAAGCTTTCTTT. As protein: CASSHGQRRDTEAFF.

Written as DNA, the CDR3 is TGTGCCAGCAGTTCGTTTACAGATAGCAATCAGCCCCAGCATTTT. Translated: CASSSFTDSNQPQHF. The rearrangement uses TRBV28 and TRBJ1-5; no reliable D call. V was pared by 4 bases and J by 0 bases, with 10 bases between. Germline loops: CDR1 MDHEN, CDR2 SYDVKM. CDR3 length: 15 residues.

This clone was counted a few times. This chain joins TRBV5-4 and TRBJ2-5; TRBD1 might be the D (6 bases). Trimming took off 4 bases at V and 3 bases at J, with 10 bases between the two ends. Germline V gene data show CDR1 as SGHNT and CDR2 as YYREEE (reference sequence). The CDR3 runs to 13 residues. CDR3 sequence reads: CASSNGQKETQYF. CDR3 coding DNA: TGTGCCAGCAGCAACGGACAGAAAGAGACCCAGTACTTC.

V gene TRBV7-9 combines with J gene TRBJ1-1; tentatively, D is TRBD1 (6 bases). V lost 7 bases and J 3 bases, leaving 15 bases between the germline ends. The CDR3 is 14 amino acids. The germline CDR1 and CDR2 sequences are SEHNR and FQNEAQ (reference sequence). This chain's CDR3 is CASKEQGRDTEAFF. The CDR3 nucleotides read TGTGCCAGCAAAGAACAGGGACGGGACACTGAAGCTTTCTTT.

The V call is TRBV28, the J call TRBJ2-7, with 7 nucleotides matching TRBD2. The J segment lost 0 bases and the V segment lost 5 bases, leaving 7 bases of the junction unmatched. CDR1 is MDHEN, CDR2 SYDVKM, per germline. The CDR3 is 15 residues long. The CDR3 region is CASSRTGGVSYEQYF. The CDR3 nucleotides read TGTGCCAGCAGTCGGACTGGGGGGGTCTCCTACGAGCAGTACTTC.

This rearrangement joins TRBV18 to TRBJ2-7, with D possibly TRBD1 on 6 matching bases. Between the trimmed V and J ends, which lost 4 bases and 6 bases, there was a span of 16 bases. CDR3 length equals 14 residues. The germline V gene encodes CDR1 KGHSH and CDR2 LQKENI. The CDR3 spells CASSQNGDTVEQYF. For the CDR3, the DNA is TGTGCCAGCTCACAAAATGGGGACACGGTCGAGCAGTACTTC.

Notes on this clone: An end of the junction differs from the germline gene, which may be a read error. The chain combines TRBV10-3 with TRBJ2-7; TRBD2 matches at 13 bases. The germline CDR1 and CDR2 sequences are ENHRY and SYGVKD. CDR3 length equals 15 residues. The CDR3 here is CAVSAGLAGTYEQYF. CDR3 nucleotides: TGTGCCGTCAGCGCGGGACTAGCGGGGACCTACGAGCAGTACTTC.

This clone occurred once. The V gene is TRBV25-1, the J gene TRBJ1-4; 8 nucleotides match TRBD1. CDR1 and CDR2 from the germline V gene are MGHDK and SYGVNS. This CDR3 has 13 amino acids. Trimming at V came to 6 bases and at J to 4 bases, leaving 1 base not matched to a gene. The chain's CDR3 is CASRGQVNEKLFF. The DNA of the CDR3 is TGTGCCAGCAGGGGACAGGTTAATGAAAAACTGTTTTTT.

V usage is TRBV11-2 and J usage is TRBJ2-1; D might be TRBD1 (5 bases). V shed 1 base and J shed 0 bases, with 13 bases lying between them. Germline assignment: CDR1 SGHAT and CDR2 FQNNGV. This CDR3 has 17 amino acids. The CDR3 spells CASSLVRGPLSYNEQFF. The CDR3 coding sequence is TGTGCCAGCAGCTTAGTAAGGGGCCCCCTCTCCTACAATGAGCAGTTCTTC.

To note about this clone: The germline gene is not matched at one end of the junction; a read error may be the cause. The chain recombines TRBV5-1 with TRBJ2-7; possibly TRBD1 for D (6 bases). The length of the CDR3 is 13 residues. Germline values: CDR1 SGHRS, CDR2 YFSETQ. Written as DNA, the CDR3 is TGCGCCAGCAGCGCAGACAGGTTTTACGAGCAGTGCTTC. Residues: CASSADRFYEQCF.

This chain links TRBV7-2 with TRBJ2-1; TRBD2 agrees at 9 bases. Losses at the gene ends were 4 bases for V and 3 bases for J; bases not matched to a gene: 4. Germline CDR1 SGHTA, CDR2 FQGNSA. The CDR3 sequence is 15 residues long. CDR3 DNA sequence: TGTGCCAGCAGCTCCCAGCGGGAGGTCTACAATGAGCAGTTCTTC. Translated: CASSSQREVYNEQFF.

This rearrangement joins TRBV10-3 to TRBJ2-5, with D unclear. The assigned J gene may be wrong: the sequence end matches TRBJ2-7 better. Germline V gives CDR1 ENHRY, CDR2 SYGVKD. The CDR3 has 12 residues. CDR3 sequence (DNA): TGTGCCATCAGTGACCGAACTTACGAGCAGTACTTC. Protein sequence: CAISDRTYEQYF.

The chain joins TRBV5-5 to TRBJ2-2, with D perhaps matching TRBD2 (5 bases). The germline V gene has CDR1 SGHKS and CDR2 YYEKEE (reference sequence). V was clipped by 0 bases and J by 4 bases, with 7 bases between them. The CDR3 has 14 amino acids. Here the CDR3 reads CASSLEEATGELFF. CDR3 nucleotide sequence: TGTGCCAGCAGCTTGGAGGAGGCCACCGGGGAGCTGTTTTTT.

This clone has only one observation. J is TRBJ2-2 and V is TRBV6-1, with D unclear. Germline loops: CDR1 MNHNS, CDR2 SASEGT. V dropped 4 bases and J dropped 4 bases, with 13 bases sitting between them. The CDR3 is 15 residues long. The CDR3 loop is CASSVHPQVTGELFF. As DNA, the CDR3 is TGTGCCAGCAGTGTACACCCGCAGGTCACCGGGGAGCTGTTTTTT.

The V and J genes are TRBV19 and TRBJ2-2; the match to TRBD2 covers 7 bases. The V and J ends lost 7 bases and 3 bases, in that order; junction bases with no gene match: 8. The CDR3 runs 15 residues. The germline CDR1 and CDR2 sequences are LNHDA and SQIVND (reference sequence). The DNA of the CDR3 is TGTGCCAGTAAAGGACGGGGGAGGGACACCGGGGAGCTGTTTTTT. It translates to CASKGRGRDTGELFF.

The chain uses TRBV9 and TRBJ2-2; 8 nucleotides line up with TRBD2. The V and J ends lost 1 base and 6 bases, in that order; junction bases with no gene match: 5. Germline V gene lookup returns CDR1 SGDLS and CDR2 YYNGEE. This CDR3 region has 15 residues. The CDR3 loop is CASSVRGGNAGELFF. The CDR3 region has the DNA TGTGCCAGCAGCGTACGGGGGGGCAACGCCGGGGAGCTGTTTTTT.

The chain carries TRBV6-4 and TRBJ2-3, with D maybe TRBD2 (5 bases). Trimming stripped 5 bases from V and 9 bases from J, with 18 bases between. Germline-derived CDR1 and CDR2 are MRHNA and SNTAGT. CDR3 size: 14 residues. The CDR3: CASSPYSEGGTQYF. The CDR3 DNA reads as TGTGCCAGCAGTCCTTACAGCGAGGGTGGGACGCAGTATTTT.

A single count supports this clone. The chain links TRBV28 to TRBJ2-3; D perhaps matches TRBD2 (6 bases). Deletions cut 1 base from V and 6 bases from J, with 14 bases between. The CDR3 extends over 15 amino acids. Germline loops: CDR1 MDHEN, CDR2 SYDVKM. CDR3: CASSLLMRGLDTQYF. CDR3 DNA sequence: TGTGCCAGCAGTTTATTAATGCGGGGTCTCGATACGCAGTATTTT.

The chain combines TRBV7-2 with TRBJ1-1, with no clear D. V gave up 1 base and J gave up 5 bases, with 5 bases separating them. The CDR3 contains 12 residues. CDR1 and CDR2 (germline): SGHTA, FQGNSA. Here the CDR3 DNA reads TGTGCCAGCAGCTTAGTCGTGACTGAAGCTTTCTTT. Its protein is CASSLVVTEAFF. Based on the CDR3 plus reference TRBV7-2 and TRBJ1-1, the full variable domain is GAGVSQSPSNKVTEKGKDVELRCDPISGHTALYWYRQSLGQGLEFLIYFQGNSAPDKSGLPSDRFSAERTGGSVSTLTIQRTQQEDSAVYLCASSLVVTEAFFGQGTRLTVV.

This chain uses TRBV7-2 with TRBJ1-5, with TRBD1 identical over 7 bases. Germline V CDR1 and CDR2: SGHTA, FQGNSA. The CDR3 has 14 amino acids. J lost 3 bases, V lost 5 bases, and 4 bases had no gene match. The CDR3 protein is CASSPDRVNQPQHF. Here the CDR3 DNA reads TGTGCCAGCAGCCCCGACAGGGTCAATCAGCCCCAGCATTTT. Together with reference TRBV7-2 and TRBJ1-5, the CDR3 gives the full variable domain: GAGVSQSPSNKVTEKGKDVELRCDPISGHTALYWYRQSLGQGLEFLIYFQGNSAPDKSGLPSDRFSAERTGGSVSTLTIQRTQQEDSAVYLCASSPDRVNQPQHFGDGTRLSIL.

This chain uses TRBV18 with TRBJ2-7, with a possible D match to TRBD2 (5 bases). V lost 6 bases and J 0 bases, leaving 24 bases between the germline ends. Germline V gene lookup returns CDR1 KGHSH and CDR2 LQKENI. This CDR3 is 18 amino acids long. The CDR3 bases are TGTGCCAGCTCGCCCGATCCCGGTTGGCGGGCAAGCTCCTACGAGCAGTACTTC. Residues: CASSPDPGWRASSYEQYF.

The chain carries TRBV10-3 and TRBJ1-1, with no clear D. V shed 4 bases and J shed 6 bases, with 12 bases lying between them. CDR3 length: 13 amino acids. Germline V CDR1 and CDR2: ENHRY, SYGVKD. CDR3 nucleotide sequence: TGTGCCATCAGTGGGGAGGGCCTCCCTGAAGCTTTCTTT. Residues: CAISGEGLPEAFF.

This chain joins TRBV19 and TRBJ1-2, with 7 bases identical to TRBD1. The CDR3 has 13 residues. J was trimmed by 6 bases and V by 5 bases; bases with no gene match: 6. CDR1 LNHDA and CDR2 SQIVND come from the germline V gene (reference sequence). The DNA of the CDR3 is TGTGCCAGTAGTCGACAGGGAGTTGATGGCTACACCTTC. Encoded protein: CASSRQGVDGYTF.

This clone was seen more than once but under ten times. The chain has TRBV7-2 and TRBJ2-7; tentatively, D is TRBD2 (7 bases). Trimming pared 1 base from V and 4 bases from J, leaving 17 bases between. This CDR3 contains 16 residues. Germline values: CDR1 SGHTA, CDR2 FQGNSA. The CDR3 region has the DNA TGTGCCAGCAGCTTAGGGACGGGGGGCGCGGTTTACGAGCAGTACTTC. It yields the protein CASSLGTGGAVYEQYF.

The chain couples TRBV7-9 to TRBJ1-2; D is unclear. The V gene's germline CDR1 is SEHNR and CDR2 FQNEAQ (reference sequence). Trimming removed 3 bases from V and 10 bases from J, with 27 bases in between. The CDR3 runs to 17 residues. The CDR3 region is CASSFAGIGRSNLLYTF. DNA of the CDR3: TGTGCCAGCAGCTTTGCCGGGATAGGGAGATCGAACCTCCTCTACACCTTC.

This clone was seen just once. The V gene is TRBV27, the J gene TRBJ2-1; perhaps TRBD2 as D (5 bases). Trimming removed 10 bases at V and 0 bases at J, with 16 bases between. In germline, CDR1 is MNHEY, CDR2 SMNVEV (reference sequence). The CDR3 has 15 residues. In nucleotides, the CDR3 is TGTGCCAACAACTTAGGACTTTACTCCTACAATGAGCAGTTCTTC. Its translation: CANNLGLYSYNEQFF.